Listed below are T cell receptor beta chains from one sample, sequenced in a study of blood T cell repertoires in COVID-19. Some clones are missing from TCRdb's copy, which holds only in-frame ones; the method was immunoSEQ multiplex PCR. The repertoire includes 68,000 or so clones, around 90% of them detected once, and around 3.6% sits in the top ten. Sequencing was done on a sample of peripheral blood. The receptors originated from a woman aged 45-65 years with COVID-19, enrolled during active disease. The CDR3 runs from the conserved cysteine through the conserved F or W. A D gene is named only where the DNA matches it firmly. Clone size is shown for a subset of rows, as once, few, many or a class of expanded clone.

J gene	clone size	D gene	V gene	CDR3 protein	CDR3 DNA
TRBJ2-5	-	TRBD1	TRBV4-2	CASSQMLRGKEETQYF	TGTGCCAGCAGCCAAATGCTCAGGGGGAAAGAGGAGACCCAGTACTTC
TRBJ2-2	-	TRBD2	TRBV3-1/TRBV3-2	CASRLTSGRSRGELFF	TGTGCCAGCAGGCTGACTAGCGGGAGGAGTCGCGGGGAGCTGTTTTTT
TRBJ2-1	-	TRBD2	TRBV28	CATDGLAGVAFF	TGTGCCACCGATGGACTAGCGGGAGTAGCGTTCTTC
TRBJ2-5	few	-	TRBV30	CAWKRRVETQYF	TGTGCCTGGAAACGGAGAGTGGAGACCCAGTACTTC
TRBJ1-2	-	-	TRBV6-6	CASRYPVGDIYGYTF	TGTGCCAGCAGGTACCCGGTAGGGGATATCTATGGCTACACCTTC
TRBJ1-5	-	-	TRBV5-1	CASSLTGWDQPQHF	TGCGCCAGCAGCTTAACAGGGTGGGATCAGCCCCAGCATTTT
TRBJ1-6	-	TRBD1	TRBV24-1	CATGTGDNSPLHF	TGTGCCACCGGGACAGGGGACAATTCACCCCTCCACTTT
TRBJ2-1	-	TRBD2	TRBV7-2	CASSLEGSLAGYSYNEQFF	TGTGCCAGCAGCTTAGAGGGTTCCCTAGCGGGATACTCCTACAATGAGCAGTTCTTC
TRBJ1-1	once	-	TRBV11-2	CASRRPGGKNTEAFF	TGTGCCAGCAGACGGCCCGGGGGGAAGAACACTGAAGCTTTCTTT
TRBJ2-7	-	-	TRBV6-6	CASSYQESYEQYF	TGTGCCAGCAGTTACCAGGAATCCTACGAGCAGTACTTC
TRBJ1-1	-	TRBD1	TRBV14	CASARGLSTEAFF	TGTGCCAGCGCGAGGGGGCTTAGCACTGAAGCTTTCTTT
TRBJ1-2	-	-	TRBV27	CASSLRRGGYTF	TGTGCCAGCAGTTTACGTAGGGGCGGCTACACCTTC
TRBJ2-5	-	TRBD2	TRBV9	CASSVGGYEETQYF	TGTGCCAGCAGCGTGGGAGGGTATGAGGAGACCCAGTACTTC
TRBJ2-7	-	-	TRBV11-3	CASSLLRQSEGLYF	TGTGCCAGCAGCTTATTGAGGCAGTCCGAGGGTCTGTACTTC
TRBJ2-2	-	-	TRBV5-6	CASSSGRETGELFF	TGTGCCAGCAGCTCCGGGAGAGAGACCGGGGAGCTGTTTTTT
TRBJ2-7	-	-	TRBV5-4	CASSSAGTSYEQYF	TGTGCCAGCAGCTCCGCGGGAACCTCCTACGAGCAGTACTTC
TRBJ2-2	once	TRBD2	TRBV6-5	CASSGLANTGELFF	TGTGCCAGCAGCGGACTAGCGAACACCGGGGAGCTGTTTTTT
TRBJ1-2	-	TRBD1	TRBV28	CASSWTGSGYTF	TGTGCCAGCAGTTGGACAGGGAGCGGCTACACCTTC
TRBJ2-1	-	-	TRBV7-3	CASSVVGGEQFF	TGTGCCAGCAGCGTCGTCGGAGGCGAGCAGTTCTTC
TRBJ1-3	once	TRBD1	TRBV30	CAWSAYRQGAGNTIYF	TGTGCCTGGAGTGCGTACCGACAGGGGGCCGGAAACACCATATATTTT
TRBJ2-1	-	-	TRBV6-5	CASSYFRQGSNEQFF	TGTGCCAGCAGTTACTTTCGGCAGGGATCCAATGAGCAGTTCTTC
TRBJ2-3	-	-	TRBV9	CASSVGSGASTDTQYF	TGTGCCAGCAGCGTAGGGTCAGGGGCTAGCACAGATACGCAGTATTTT
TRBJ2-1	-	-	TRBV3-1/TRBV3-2	CASSQPGMGEQFF	TGTGCCAGCAGCCAGCCCGGGATGGGTGAGCAGTTCTTC
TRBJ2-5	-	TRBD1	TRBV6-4	CASSARGRDREETQYF	TGTGCCAGCAGTGCCCGGGGACGGGACAGGGAGGAGACCCAGTACTTC
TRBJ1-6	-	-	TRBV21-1	CASSREMDTHSPLHF	TGTGCCAGCAGCCGAGAAATGGACACTCATTCACCCCTCCACTTT
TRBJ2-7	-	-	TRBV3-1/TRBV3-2	CASSQDGQANYEQYF	TGTGCCAGCAGCCAAGATGGGCAGGCCAACTACGAGCAGTACTTC
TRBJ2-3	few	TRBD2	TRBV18	CASSQGLAGADTQYF	TGTGCCAGCTCACAAGGACTAGCGGGAGCGGATACGCAGTATTTT
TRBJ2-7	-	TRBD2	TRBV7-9	CASQGERGGNEQYF	TGTGCCAGCCAAGGGGAGCGGGGGGGAAACGAGCAGTACTTC
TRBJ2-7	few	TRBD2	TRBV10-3	CAISEWREEQYF	TGTGCCATCAGTGAGTGGCGGGAGGAGCAGTACTTC
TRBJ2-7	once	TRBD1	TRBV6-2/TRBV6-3	CASSDRGFEQYF	TGTGCCAGCAGCGACAGGGGATTCGAGCAGTACTTC
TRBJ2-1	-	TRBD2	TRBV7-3	CASSPPGGDEQFF	TGTGCCAGCAGCCCGCCGGGGGGGGATGAGCAGTTCTTC
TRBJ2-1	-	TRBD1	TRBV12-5	CASGLERTGISYNEQFF	TGTGCTAGTGGTTTGGAGAGGACAGGGATTTCCTACAATGAGCAGTTCTTC
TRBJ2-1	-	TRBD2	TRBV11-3	CASSLDSGNSYNEQFF	TGTGCCAGCAGCTTAGATAGCGGGAATAGCTACAATGAGCAGTTCTTC
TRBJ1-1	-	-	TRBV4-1	CASSHPGQYIEAFF	TGCGCCAGCAGCCATCCCGGACAGTATATTGAAGCTTTCTTT
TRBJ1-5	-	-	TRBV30	CAWSRGVNQPQHF	TGTGCCTGGTCCCGGGGGGTCAATCAGCCCCAGCATTTT
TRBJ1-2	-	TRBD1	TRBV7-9	CASSQGAWGYTF	TGTGCCAGCAGCCAGGGGGCTTGGGGCTACACCTTC
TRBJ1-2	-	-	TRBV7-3	CASTVRPRAGLGTNYGYTF	TGTGCCAGCACCGTCCGGCCCCGTGCGGGGTTAGGCACTAACTATGGCTACACCTTC
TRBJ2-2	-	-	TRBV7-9	CASSSTSSSPGELFF	TGTGCCAGCAGCTCCACATCTAGCTCCCCCGGGGAGCTGTTTTTT
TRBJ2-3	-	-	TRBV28	CASRGGTQYF	TGTGCCAGCAGAGGGGGTACGCAGTATTTT
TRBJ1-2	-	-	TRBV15	CATSRDVIVHSGYTF	TGTGCCACCAGCAGAGATGTGATTGTGCATAGTGGCTACACCTTC
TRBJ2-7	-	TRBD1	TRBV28	CASRKGAFDEQYF	TGTGCCAGCAGGAAGGGGGCTTTTGACGAGCAGTACTTC
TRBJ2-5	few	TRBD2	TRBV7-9	CASSPLAGGPQTQYF	TGTGCCAGCAGCCCTCTAGCGGGAGGGCCGCAGACCCAGTACTTC
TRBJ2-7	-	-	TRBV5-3	CARSLGQSSYEQYF	TGTGCCAGAAGCTTGGGACAGTCCTCCTACGAGCAGTACTTC
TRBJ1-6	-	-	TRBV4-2	CASSQARQYNSPLHF	TGTGCCAGCAGCCAAGCCCGACAGTATAATTCACCCCTCCACTTT
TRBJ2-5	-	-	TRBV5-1	CASSIKGPQETQYF	TGCGCCAGCAGCATTAAGGGGCCCCAAGAGACCCAGTACTTC
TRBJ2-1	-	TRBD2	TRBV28	CASTISGAGGPYNEQFF	TGTGCCAGCACAATCAGCGGAGCGGGAGGGCCCTACAATGAGCAGTTCTTC
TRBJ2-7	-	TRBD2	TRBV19	CASSIRGRPGEQYF	TGTGCCAGTAGTATCCGCGGGAGGCCCGGCGAGCAGTACTTC
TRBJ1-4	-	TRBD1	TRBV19	CASSILPGQYNEKLFF	TGTGCCAGTAGTATATTACCGGGACAGTATAATGAAAAACTGTTTTTT
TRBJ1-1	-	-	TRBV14	CASSRDTNTEAFF	TGTGCCAGCAGCCGGGACACGAACACTGAAGCTTTCTTT
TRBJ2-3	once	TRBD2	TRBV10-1	CASSLAGSDTQYF	TGCGCCAGCAGTCTAGCGGGATCAGATACGCAGTATTTT
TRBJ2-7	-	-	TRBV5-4	CASSLAREYEQYF	TGTGCCAGCAGCTTGGCACGAGAGTACGAGCAGTACTTC
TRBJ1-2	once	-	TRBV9	CASSVGQIHTPSHF	TGTGCCAGCAGCGTAGGACAGATCCATACCCCCTCCCACTTC
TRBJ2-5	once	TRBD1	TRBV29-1	CSVDRGGETQYF	TGCAGCGTGGACAGGGGGGGGGAGACCCAGTACTTC
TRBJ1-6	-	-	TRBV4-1	CASSHQEPGGNSPLHF	TGCGCCAGCAGCCACCAAGAGCCGGGGGGCAATTCACCCCTCCACTTT
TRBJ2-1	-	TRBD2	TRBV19	CASNAGENYNEQFF	TGTGCCAGTAACGCGGGAGAAAATTACAATGAGCAGTTCTTC